The clone carrying this T cell receptor beta chain was detected only a few times. The data derive from a study of OX40 agonist ivuxolimab in advanced cancers. Looking at the study overall: Aged roughly 20 to 79 with a mean of 60 years, they were more than 80% male. Earlier anti-PD-1, anti-PD-L1 or anti-CTLA-4 therapy was permitted; 30% to 50% had received some. Of the patients, three showed partial responses, one with hepatocellular carcinoma and two with cutaneous melanoma.

The table came from immunoSEQ multiplex PCR; TCRdb's copy has only in-frame clones and leaves some out. The sample carries some 81,000 clones, around nine tenths recorded once. This TCR was recovered from an adult with an advanced solid tumor such as melanoma, head and neck, liver or kidney cancer. The material sequenced was CD4+ or CD8+ T cells sorted from blood, taken in a trial of the OX40 agonist ivuxolimab.

The CDR3 DNA reads TGTGCCAGCAGGCCTACAGGGGTTCGGGGCACTGAAGCTTTCTTT. Translated, it gives CASRPTGVRGTEAFF. The V call is TRBV7-9, the J call TRBJ1-1; 7 nucleotides agree with TRBD1. V lost 6 bases to trimming and J lost 4 bases; unmatched junction nucleotides: 11. Germline assignment: CDR1 SEHNR and CDR2 FQNEAQ (reference sequence). The CDR3 is 15 amino acids. The full variable domain, completed using reference TRBV7-9 and TRBJ1-1, is DTGVSQNPRHKITKRGQNVTFRCDPISEHNRLYWYRQTLGQGPEFLTYFQNEAQLEKSRLLSDRFSAERPKGSFSTLEIQRTEQGDSAMYLCASRPTGVRGTEAFFGQGTRLTVV.